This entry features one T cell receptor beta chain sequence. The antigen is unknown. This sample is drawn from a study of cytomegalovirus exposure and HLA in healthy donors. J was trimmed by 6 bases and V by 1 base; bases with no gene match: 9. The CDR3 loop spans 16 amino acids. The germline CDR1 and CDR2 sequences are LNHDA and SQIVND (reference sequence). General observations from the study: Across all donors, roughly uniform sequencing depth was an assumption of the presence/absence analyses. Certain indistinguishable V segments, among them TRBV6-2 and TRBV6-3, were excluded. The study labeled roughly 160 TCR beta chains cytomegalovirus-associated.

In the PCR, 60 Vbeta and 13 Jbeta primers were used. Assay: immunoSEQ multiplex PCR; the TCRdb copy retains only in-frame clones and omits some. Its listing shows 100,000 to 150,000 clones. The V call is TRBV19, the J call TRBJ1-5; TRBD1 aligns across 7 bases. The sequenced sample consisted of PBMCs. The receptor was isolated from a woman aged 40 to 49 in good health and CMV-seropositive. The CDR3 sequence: CASSIGNRGLGQPQHF. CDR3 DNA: TGTGCCAGTAGTATAGGGAACAGGGGCCTTGGTCAGCCCCAGCATTTT.